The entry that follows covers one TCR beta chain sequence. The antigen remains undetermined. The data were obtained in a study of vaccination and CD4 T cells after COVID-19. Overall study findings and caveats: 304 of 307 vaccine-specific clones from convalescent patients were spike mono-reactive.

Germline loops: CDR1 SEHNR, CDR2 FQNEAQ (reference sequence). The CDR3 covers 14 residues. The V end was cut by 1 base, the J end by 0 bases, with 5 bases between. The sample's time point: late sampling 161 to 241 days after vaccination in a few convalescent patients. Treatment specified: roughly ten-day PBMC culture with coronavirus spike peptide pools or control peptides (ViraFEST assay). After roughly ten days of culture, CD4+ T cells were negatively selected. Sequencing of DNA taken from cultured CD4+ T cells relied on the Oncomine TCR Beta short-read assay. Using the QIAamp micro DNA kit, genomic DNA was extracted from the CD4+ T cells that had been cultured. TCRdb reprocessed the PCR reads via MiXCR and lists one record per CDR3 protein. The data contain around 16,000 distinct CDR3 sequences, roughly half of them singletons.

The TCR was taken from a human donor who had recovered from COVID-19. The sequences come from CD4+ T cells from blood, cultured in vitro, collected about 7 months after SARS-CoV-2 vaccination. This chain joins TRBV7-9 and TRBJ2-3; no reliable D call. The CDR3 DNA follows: TGTGCCAGCAGCTTAGTGGACAGCACAGATACGCAGTATTTT. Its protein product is CASSLVDSTDTQYF.